This TCR beta chain was sequenced during a study of T cells in Graves' hyperthyroidism and ophthalmopathy. This clonotype was recorded a few times. Authors of the study amplified TCR beta CDR3 regions from RNA transcripts. An initial round of RT-PCR targeting the TCR CDR3 relied on the HTBI primer set. TCRdb called the multiplex PCR reads again in MiXCR, with one record for every CDR3 protein. In the table there are around 610,000 distinct CDR3 sequences, 14% to 15% of which are singletons. Material for sequencing was blood. The receptor was derived from a woman aged 40 to 50 with Graves' ophthalmopathy.

The DNA of the CDR3 is TGCAGCGTTGAAGATACGGCGGTCGGGGAGCTGTTTTTT. It yields the protein CSVEDTAVGELFF. The chain is built from TRBV29-1 and TRBJ2-2, with unresolved D. Trimming left V 0 bases short and J 7 bases short, with 9 bases between. Germline values: CDR1 SQVTM, CDR2 ANQGSEA. The CDR3 runs to 13 residues.